The table lists the clone carrying this TCR beta chain with many counts. TCRdb recomputed calls from the reads with MiXCR, one row per CDR3 protein. The sample has under 250,000 distinct CDR3 sequences, 25% to 35% seen once. The germline V gene encodes CDR1 SGHTS and CDR2 YDEGEE. V gave up 7 bases and J gave up 4 bases, with 23 bases separating them. This CDR3 is 16 amino acids long. The data were taken from a study of kidney transplant recipient with SARS-CoV-2 infection. This specimen was a blood sample, taken at baseline and on day 111 from a kidney transplant recipient. This clonotype originated in a male patient between 25 and 39 years old who had COVID-19 and was a kidney transplant recipient. Some T cells here may be from the graft donor. The rearrangement uses TRBV5-8 and TRBJ1-2; D unresolved. The CDR3 DNA reads TGTGCCAGCGACGGAAATCATCCACGAAAGACCTATGGCTACACCTTC. It is translated as CASDGNHPRKTYGYTF.